The TCR beta chain under discussion was sequenced for a study of T cells expressing NK-cell markers. Notes on the study in general: In six donors, dominant NKG2C+ clonotypes were roughly 1.0-8% of CD8+ T cells. The CD3+CD56-NKG2C+ fraction of several donors was also led by these clonotypes.

The CDR3 covers 15 residues. Germline V gene sequence: CDR1 DFQATT, CDR2 SNEGSKA (reference sequence). Comment on this clonotype: Its target is not known.

From the 5' RACE reads, TCRdb lists one entry per CDR3 protein and no DNA. The listing records some 450,000 distinct CDR3 sequences. The rearrangement joins TRBV20-1 to TRBJ2-1. Material for sequencing was blood T cells: a sorted CD56 or NKG2C T cell subset, CD4+ or CD8+ T cells, or bulk PBMC T cells (not recorded which). The clonotype originates from a woman between 18 and 75 years old in good health. This CDR3 is CSARDEVEHYNEQFF.